Sequencing of this T cell receptor (beta chain) was carried out in a study of T cell repertoires in cytomegalovirus infection (dated 2019 in TCRdb). General notes on the study: Because public TCR beta signatures pointed to carriage of CMV infection together with the matching HLA type, the HLA type of each donor mattered for the analysis.

Per the germline V gene (reference sequence), PRHDT is the CDR1 and FYEKMQ is the CDR2. V drops 7 bases and J drops 4 bases, leaving 13 bases in between. The CDR3 holds 13 amino acids from the cysteine to the phenylalanine. Of the read, only the CDR3 DNA is kept; its 39 bases are in frame from base 1. The instrument given in TCRdb is Illumina HiSeq 1500. TCRdb reanalyzed the raw reads on its own, using fastp at Q25 for trimming and MiXCR for clone calling, and kept in-frame beta chains. CDR3 protein duplicates are merged, each entry listing the most common genes and DNA. The sample profile shows about 450,000 distinct CDR3 sequences; approximately 31% of them were found once. Of the sample, roughly an eighth is held by the ten largest clones. The sample holds a few counts of this clonotype. This receptor's antigen is unknown. Base quality data are lacking; no much larger clone is found one base away.

General study outcomes and caveats: In the ex vivo response, HLA-C-restricted CMV-specific TCR beta clonotypes were dominant, and in two of eight donors the single most frequent clonotype came from this HLA-C-restricted group. In both this cohort and an independent cohort of 350 to 400 donors, the cumulative frequency of public TCR beta family members distinguished carriers of CMV infection plus the relevant HLA type.

The sequence joins TRBV13 to TRBJ1-2; a tentative D match to TRBD1 spans 6 bases. This receptor was obtained from a human donor in good health (CMV status not recorded). Some clones in this sample may be carry-over from other donors' samples. The sample was PBMCs. At the DNA level, the sequence is TGTGCCAGCACCAGAGACAGGCGCTATGGCTACACCTTC. This encodes CASTRDRRYGYTF. Reference TRBV13 and TRBJ1-2 genes cover what lies past the CDR3, so the full variable domain is AAGVIQSPRHLIKEKRETATLKCYPIPRHDTVYWYQQGPGQDPQFLISFYEKMQSDKGSIPDRFSAQQFSDYHSELNMSSLELGDSALYFCASTRDRRYGYTFGSGTRLTVV.